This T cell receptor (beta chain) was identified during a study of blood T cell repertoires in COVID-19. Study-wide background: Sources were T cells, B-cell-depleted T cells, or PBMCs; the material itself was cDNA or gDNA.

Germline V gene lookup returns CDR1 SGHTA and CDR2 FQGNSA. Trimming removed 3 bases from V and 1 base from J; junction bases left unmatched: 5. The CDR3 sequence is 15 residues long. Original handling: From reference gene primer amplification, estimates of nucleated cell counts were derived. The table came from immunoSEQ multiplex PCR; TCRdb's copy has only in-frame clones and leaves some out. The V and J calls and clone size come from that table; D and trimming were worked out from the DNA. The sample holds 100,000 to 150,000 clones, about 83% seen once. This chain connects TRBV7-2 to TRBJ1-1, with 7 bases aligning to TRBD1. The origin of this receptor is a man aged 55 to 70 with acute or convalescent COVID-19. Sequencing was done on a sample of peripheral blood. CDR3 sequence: CASSFRQGGNTEAFF. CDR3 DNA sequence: TGTGCCAGCAGCTTCCGACAGGGCGGGAACACTGAAGCTTTCTTT.